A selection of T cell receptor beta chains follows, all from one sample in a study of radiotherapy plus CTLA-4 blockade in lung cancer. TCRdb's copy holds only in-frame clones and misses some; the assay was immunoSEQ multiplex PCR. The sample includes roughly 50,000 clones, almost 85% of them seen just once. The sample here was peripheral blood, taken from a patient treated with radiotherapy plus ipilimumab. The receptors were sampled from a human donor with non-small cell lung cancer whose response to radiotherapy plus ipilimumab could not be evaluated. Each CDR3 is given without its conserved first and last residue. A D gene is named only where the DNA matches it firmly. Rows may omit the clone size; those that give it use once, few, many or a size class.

CDR3aa: AGVGGGVNYGYT; d_gene: .; abundance: .; j_gene: TRBJ1-2; v_gene: TRBV6-1
CDR3aa: ASSPWTGESIANYGYT; d_gene: TRBD1; abundance: .; j_gene: TRBJ1-2; v_gene: TRBV18
CDR3aa: ASSASGRAEGNEQF; d_gene: TRBD2; abundance: .; j_gene: TRBJ2-1; v_gene: TRBV9
CDR3aa: ASSLAFTGRANYGYT; d_gene: .; abundance: .; j_gene: TRBJ1-2; v_gene: TRBV7-9
CDR3aa: ASSEQGHEQF; d_gene: .; abundance: .; j_gene: TRBJ2-1; v_gene: TRBV11-2
CDR3aa: ASSVGQFQPQH; d_gene: TRBD1; abundance: .; j_gene: TRBJ1-5; v_gene: TRBV9
CDR3aa: ASSQDWASGYNEQF; d_gene: TRBD2; abundance: .; j_gene: TRBJ2-1; v_gene: TRBV4-2
CDR3aa: ASRHSSGANVLT; d_gene: .; abundance: once; j_gene: TRBJ2-6; v_gene: TRBV28
CDR3aa: AISESETGNEKLF; d_gene: TRBD1; abundance: .; j_gene: TRBJ1-4; v_gene: TRBV10-3
CDR3aa: ASSVGNGHIYGYT; d_gene: .; abundance: .; j_gene: TRBJ1-2; v_gene: TRBV9
CDR3aa: ASSRQGFEEKLF; d_gene: TRBD1; abundance: once; j_gene: TRBJ1-4; v_gene: TRBV5-4
CDR3aa: ASSQESGGTDTQY; d_gene: TRBD1; abundance: .; j_gene: TRBJ2-3; v_gene: TRBV4-2
CDR3aa: ASSHSAGSGNTIY; d_gene: .; abundance: .; j_gene: TRBJ1-3; v_gene: TRBV4-2
CDR3aa: ASSGRQMNTEAF; d_gene: .; abundance: .; j_gene: TRBJ1-1; v_gene: TRBV2
CDR3aa: ASSRFGNTGELF; d_gene: .; abundance: .; j_gene: TRBJ2-2; v_gene: TRBV7-3
CDR3aa: ASSLGLAGGSTDTQY; d_gene: TRBD2; abundance: .; j_gene: TRBJ2-3; v_gene: TRBV7-9
CDR3aa: ASSSTSGTPYEQY; d_gene: TRBD2; abundance: .; j_gene: TRBJ2-7; v_gene: TRBV28
CDR3aa: ASSLGQGFRTEAF; d_gene: TRBD1; abundance: .; j_gene: TRBJ1-1; v_gene: TRBV27
CDR3aa: ASSYQGPGEY; d_gene: .; abundance: .; j_gene: TRBJ2-4; v_gene: TRBV6-6
CDR3aa: ASSGPWEGLQETQY; d_gene: TRBD2; abundance: few; j_gene: TRBJ2-5; v_gene: TRBV11-2
CDR3aa: ASSQGITGSQETQY; d_gene: .; abundance: .; j_gene: TRBJ2-5; v_gene: TRBV4-3
CDR3aa: ASSPPGTSNNEQF; d_gene: TRBD2; abundance: .; j_gene: TRBJ2-1; v_gene: TRBV7-2
CDR3aa: ASSSDRVGTEAF; d_gene: TRBD1; abundance: .; j_gene: TRBJ1-1; v_gene: TRBV7-8
CDR3aa: ASSFSPTSGGSTDTQY; d_gene: TRBD2; abundance: .; j_gene: TRBJ2-3; v_gene: TRBV5-1
CDR3aa: ASNLAGDYNEQF; d_gene: TRBD2; abundance: .; j_gene: TRBJ2-1; v_gene: TRBV6-5
CDR3aa: ASSQGAHSNQPQH; d_gene: TRBD1; abundance: .; j_gene: TRBJ1-5; v_gene: TRBV2
CDR3aa: ASSQSEGGQCPYEQY; d_gene: .; abundance: .; j_gene: TRBJ2-7; v_gene: TRBV23-1
CDR3aa: ASSSRQGGRETQY; d_gene: TRBD1; abundance: .; j_gene: TRBJ2-5; v_gene: TRBV9
CDR3aa: ASSSEWNQPQH; d_gene: .; abundance: .; j_gene: TRBJ1-5; v_gene: TRBV28
CDR3aa: ASSGIDRAPNYGYT; d_gene: TRBD1; abundance: .; j_gene: TRBJ1-2; v_gene: TRBV28
CDR3aa: ARRNRVKVGYT; d_gene: .; abundance: .; j_gene: TRBJ1-2; v_gene: TRBV5-3
CDR3aa: ASSGSVYPISREQY; d_gene: .; abundance: .; j_gene: TRBJ2-7; v_gene: TRBV19
CDR3aa: ATRTGLYGYT; d_gene: TRBD1; abundance: .; j_gene: TRBJ1-2; v_gene: TRBV15
CDR3aa: ASSSGQSNQPQH; d_gene: TRBD1; abundance: .; j_gene: TRBJ1-5; v_gene: TRBV7-9
CDR3aa: ASSIGGLAGGKSGELF; d_gene: TRBD2; abundance: .; j_gene: TRBJ2-2; v_gene: TRBV19
CDR3aa: ASSRGQNTGELF; d_gene: .; abundance: once; j_gene: TRBJ2-2; v_gene: TRBV7-7
CDR3aa: ASSLQGLSTDTQY; d_gene: .; abundance: .; j_gene: TRBJ2-3; v_gene: TRBV7-7
CDR3aa: ASSFPGNFGNTIY; d_gene: .; abundance: .; j_gene: TRBJ1-3; v_gene: TRBV28
CDR3aa: ASSLFHTTAKNIQY; d_gene: .; abundance: .; j_gene: TRBJ2-4; v_gene: TRBV11-2
CDR3aa: ASSLGRSSTDTQY; d_gene: .; abundance: .; j_gene: TRBJ2-3; v_gene: TRBV7-2
CDR3aa: ASSFWDRYNEQF; d_gene: TRBD1; abundance: .; j_gene: TRBJ2-1; v_gene: TRBV28
CDR3aa: ASSPERHSGNTIY; d_gene: .; abundance: .; j_gene: TRBJ1-3; v_gene: TRBV28
CDR3aa: AISESRGRGADTQY; d_gene: TRBD2; abundance: .; j_gene: TRBJ2-3; v_gene: TRBV10-3
CDR3aa: ASSPYSQAPGVVSEAF; d_gene: .; abundance: .; j_gene: TRBJ1-1; v_gene: TRBV18
CDR3aa: SVRGLTTHQHSNEQF; d_gene: .; abundance: once; j_gene: TRBJ2-1; v_gene: TRBV29-1
CDR3aa: ASSQTPGGGADTQY; d_gene: TRBD1; abundance: once; j_gene: TRBJ2-3; v_gene: TRBV4-1
CDR3aa: ASSLLSGGHYGYT; d_gene: .; abundance: .; j_gene: TRBJ1-2; v_gene: TRBV28
CDR3aa: ASSLTGNGYT; d_gene: .; abundance: few; j_gene: TRBJ1-2; v_gene: TRBV5-5
CDR3aa: ASSLVKRTEAF; d_gene: .; abundance: .; j_gene: TRBJ1-1; v_gene: TRBV5-1
CDR3aa: ASSIVASGNEQF; d_gene: TRBD2; abundance: .; j_gene: TRBJ2-1; v_gene: TRBV19
CDR3aa: AWSVPGWGGTEAF; d_gene: .; abundance: .; j_gene: TRBJ1-1; v_gene: TRBV30
CDR3aa: AMDDRGRRTDTQY; d_gene: TRBD1; abundance: .; j_gene: TRBJ2-3; v_gene: TRBV30
CDR3aa: ASSPGLAVQETQY; d_gene: TRBD2; abundance: .; j_gene: TRBJ2-5; v_gene: TRBV7-3
CDR3aa: ASSLQGLSTEAF; d_gene: .; abundance: .; j_gene: TRBJ1-1; v_gene: TRBV7-9
CDR3aa: ASSPPGTSGAYNEQF; d_gene: TRBD2; abundance: .; j_gene: TRBJ2-1; v_gene: TRBV18